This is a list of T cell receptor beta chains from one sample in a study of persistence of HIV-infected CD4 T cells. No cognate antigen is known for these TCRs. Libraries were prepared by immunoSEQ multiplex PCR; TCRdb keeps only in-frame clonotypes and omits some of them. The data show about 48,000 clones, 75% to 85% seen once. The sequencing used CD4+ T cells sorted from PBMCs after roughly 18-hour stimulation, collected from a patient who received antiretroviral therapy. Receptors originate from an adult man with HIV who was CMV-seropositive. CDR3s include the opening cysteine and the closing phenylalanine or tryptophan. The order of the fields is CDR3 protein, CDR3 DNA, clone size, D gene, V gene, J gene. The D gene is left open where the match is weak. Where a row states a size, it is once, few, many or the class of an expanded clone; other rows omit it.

CDR3aa: CASSEAFF; CDR3nt: TGTGCCAGCAGCGAAGCTTTCTTT; abundance: once; d_gene: .; v_gene: TRBV6-6; j_gene: TRBJ1-1
CDR3aa: CASSFTSAREQFF; CDR3nt: TGTGCCAGCAGTTTTACTAGCGCGAGAGAGCAGTTCTTC; abundance: .; d_gene: TRBD2; v_gene: TRBV11-2; j_gene: TRBJ2-1
CDR3aa: CASSRRLGGKNNEQFF; CDR3nt: TGCGCCAGCAGCCGTAGGTTGGGGGGTAAAAACAATGAGCAGTTCTTC; abundance: .; d_gene: .; v_gene: TRBV5-1; j_gene: TRBJ2-1
CDR3aa: CASTRGEVSEQFF; CDR3nt: TGTGCCAGCACGCGGGGGGAGGTCAGTGAGCAGTTCTTC; abundance: .; d_gene: TRBD2; v_gene: TRBV2; j_gene: TRBJ2-1
CDR3aa: CASSSSGTVTGTEAFF; CDR3nt: TGTGCCAGTAGTTCTTCCGGGACGGTGACAGGCACTGAAGCTTTCTTT; abundance: .; d_gene: .; v_gene: TRBV19; j_gene: TRBJ1-1
CDR3aa: CASSTSGTEIYGYTF; CDR3nt: TGTGCCAGCTCAACCTCCGGGACAGAGATTTATGGCTACACCTTC; abundance: .; d_gene: TRBD1; v_gene: TRBV18; j_gene: TRBJ1-2
CDR3aa: CSAGGDRSKNTEAFF; CDR3nt: TGCAGCGCCGGGGGGGACAGGAGTAAGAACACTGAAGCTTTCTTT; abundance: .; d_gene: TRBD1; v_gene: TRBV29-1; j_gene: TRBJ1-1
CDR3aa: CAISESNQPQHF; CDR3nt: TGTGCCATCAGTGAGTCCAATCAGCCCCAGCATTTT; abundance: .; d_gene: .; v_gene: TRBV10-3; j_gene: TRBJ1-5
CDR3aa: CASSPRGPSRNTIYF; CDR3nt: TGTGCCAGCTCACCCAGGGGACCTTCAAGAAACACCATATATTTT; abundance: once; d_gene: .; v_gene: TRBV18; j_gene: TRBJ1-3
CDR3aa: CASSVAREETQYF; CDR3nt: TGTGCCAGCAGCGTGGCCAGGGAGGAGACCCAGTACTTC; abundance: .; d_gene: .; v_gene: TRBV9; j_gene: TRBJ2-5
CDR3aa: CASSMIPGNEQYF; CDR3nt: TGTGCCAGTAGTATGATTCCTGGGAACGAGCAGTACTTC; abundance: few; d_gene: .; v_gene: TRBV19; j_gene: TRBJ2-7
CDR3aa: CASSLEHGSGELFF; CDR3nt: TGTGCCAGCAGCTTAGAACACGGGTCCGGGGAGCTGTTTTTT; abundance: .; d_gene: .; v_gene: TRBV11-3; j_gene: TRBJ2-2
CDR3aa: CATNRGGSGQPQHF; CDR3nt: TGTGCCACAAACCGGGGGGGCTCTGGTCAGCCCCAGCATTTT; abundance: .; d_gene: .; v_gene: TRBV2; j_gene: TRBJ1-5
CDR3aa: CASSQPPHEQYF; CDR3nt: TGTGCCAGCAGTCAACCCCCTCACGAGCAGTACTTC; abundance: .; d_gene: .; v_gene: TRBV27; j_gene: TRBJ2-7
CDR3aa: CAILRGVEQFF; CDR3nt: TGTGCCATCTTACGGGGTGTTGAGCAGTTCTTC; abundance: .; d_gene: .; v_gene: TRBV10-3; j_gene: TRBJ2-1